Sequencing of this TCR beta chain was carried out in a study of CD8 T cells in Susac syndrome. General study findings and limits: The CD4+ T cell repertoires of Susac syndrome were found to show no clonal expansion. The study acknowledged a relatively small number of individuals in its TCR sequencing and HLA analysis.

Worth noting for this clonotype: The antigen is not known.

V was cut by 1 base and J by 1 base, with 12 bases left in between. The CDR3 has 15 residues. Germline V gives CDR1 GTSNPN, CDR2 SVGIG (reference sequence). Random hexamers primed reverse transcription of roughly 0.5 to 1 ug RNA. The CDR3 of TCR beta was amplified by immunoSEQ multiplex PCR across 54 Vbeta and 13 Jbeta. Each CDR3 protein is one row after TCRdb ran MiXCR on the immunoSEQ multiplex PCR reads. The sample records around 110,000 distinct CDR3 sequences, roughly 95% being singletons. The study sequenced TCR beta in blood CD8+ and CD4+ T cells. This receptor was identified in a human donor with Susac syndrome. The V and J genes are TRBV30 and TRBJ2-3, with D unresolved. The sequenced sample was CD4+ T cells from PBMCs. The CDR3, as DNA: TGTGCCTGGAGTGGGGTGGGCCATGGCACAGATACGCAGTATTTT. The encoded protein is CAWSGVGHGTDTQYF.